These T cell receptor beta chains were read from a single sample in a study of T-cell memory formation after mild COVID-19. TCRdb re-called the 5' RACE reads with MiXCR, one entry per CDR3 protein. The table includes some 180,000 distinct CDR3 sequences, roughly 13% detected once. The sequenced sample was PBMCs or a T cell subset sorted from them (not recorded which). The receptors were gathered from a man aged 18 to 30 who had mild COVID-19 (a few samples of this study predate the infection). Cell type and time point are not known. Both conserved end residues are part of each CDR3. The order of the fields is V gene, CDR3 protein.

>TRBV2
CASSEATYGYTF
>TRBV20-1
CSASGQDYGYTF
>TRBV5-1
CASSGGGSNEKLFF
>TRBV20-1
CSALGGSQETQYF
>TRBV5-8
CASSFRQALDTQYF
>TRBV4-3
CASSHDTNTDTQYF
>TRBV9
CASNSGQGPYGYTF
>TRBV25-1
CASRPWGAQHF
>TRBV5-1
CASKGDGPFF
>TRBV18
CPSSSPAGTGELFF
>TRBV7-2
CASSLSQGGNIQYF
>TRBV5-1
CASSLPDRAGELFF
>TRBV5-1
CASSLGDYIQETQYF
>TRBV7-9
CASSLGPLRRDPNTEAFF
>TRBV4-1
CASSQGRLDWKFYGYTF
>TRBV18
CASSHEVGYTF
>TRBV5-1
CASRVPLAYQETQYF
>TRBV5-1
CASSRTTTYEQYF
>TRBV20-1
CSAAMGQGGTEAFF
>TRBV2
CASSELGFNEKLFF
>TRBV5-1
CASSLGTRGTGELFF
>TRBV6-6
CASSSRQGARQGYTF
>TRBV6-2/TRBV6-3
CASGGGAGANVLTF
>TRBV28
CASSGHSINYGYTF
>TRBV7-9
CASSFGQGTHEQYF
>TRBV12-3/TRBV12-4
CASRRDSRTEAFF
>TRBV5-1
CASSRVQGSGYNEQFF
>TRBV7-2
CASSSQGGQETQYF
>TRBV7-2
CASSLASDSTQHF
>TRBV5-1
CASSFPGQGETQYF
>TRBV5-4
CASSFRPTQETQYF
>TRBV12-3/TRBV12-4
CASSLAATAMGGYTF
>TRBV27
CASSLGGTNQPQHF
>TRBV5-5
CASSLRERADEQFF
>TRBV20-1
CSARGGAYEQYF
>TRBV3-1
CASSQGFEKNIQYF
>TRBV7-2
CASSLFGGNSPLHF
>TRBV7-2
CASSPSTGRDEKLFF
>TRBV4-3
CASSQRVDTQYF
>TRBV7-6
CASSSTGAGDTEAFF
>TRBV4-1
CASSQDPTANTEAFF
>TRBV21-1
CASSARLTLERPNIQYF
>TRBV7-2
CASSFSGHTDTQYF